These 14 T cell receptor beta chains were sequenced from one sample in a study of PD-L1 blockade in urothelial cancer. Time point of the sample: pretreatment peripheral blood. Assay used: immunoSEQ multiplex PCR; TCRdb lists only in-frame clones, some missing. This sample carries some 87,000 clones, more than 75% of them seen once, and the ten largest clones take 2% to 2.5%. The starting material was PBMCs, obtained around atezolizumab (anti-PD-L1) treatment. These receptors were collected from a man between 60 and 70 years old with urothelial cancer.

The chain has TRBV5-1 and TRBJ2-1; 10 nucleotides agree with TRBD2. The CDR3 contains 15 residues. V was pared by 1 base and J by 7 bases, with 5 bases of the junction left unmatched. CDR1 is SGHRS, CDR2 YFSETQ, per germline. In DNA, the CDR3 is TGCGCCAGCAGCTTGTACGGGACTAGCGCGAATGAGCAGTTCTTC. It is translated as CASSLYGTSANEQFF.

The chain joins TRBV27 to TRBJ1-3; unclear D gene. Trimming cost V 6 bases and J 3 bases, with 9 bases left between them. The CDR3 is made up of 13 amino acids. Germline values: CDR1 MNHEY, CDR2 SMNVEV (reference sequence). This CDR3 reads CASRRVGGNTIYF. CDR3 coding DNA: TGTGCCAGCAGGAGGGTCGGTGGAAACACCATATATTTT.

The chain combines TRBV5-4 with TRBJ1-1, with D unresolved. The V gene's germline CDR1 is SGHNT and CDR2 YYREEE (reference sequence). Trimming removed 4 bases from V and 1 base from J, with 14 bases in between. The CDR3 runs 15 residues. The CDR3 DNA sequence: TGTGCCAGCAGCACTGACGGGTTGAGGAACACTGAAGCTTTCTTT. This encodes CASSTDGLRNTEAFF. The full variable domain, with the rest looked up from reference TRBV5-4 and TRBJ1-1, is ETGVTQSPTHLIKTRGQQVTLRCSSQSGHNTVSWYQQALGQGPQFIFQYYREEENGRGNFPPRFSGLQFPNYSSELNVNALELDDSALYLCASSTDGLRNTEAFFGQGTRLTVV.

The chain recombines TRBV7-9 with TRBJ1-1; 7 nucleotides line up with TRBD1. This CDR3 region has 15 residues. Unmatched junction bases numbered 6, after V lost 0 bases and J lost 5 bases. From germline, CDR1 is SEHNR and CDR2 FQNEAQ (reference sequence). The CDR3 DNA reads as TGTGCCAGCAGCTTAGCGCTCAGGGGGTTAACTGAAGCTTTCTTT. The encoded protein is CASSLALRGLTEAFF.

The gene calls are TRBV30 and TRBJ2-1; tentative D call: TRBD2 (5 bases). V was shortened by 0 bases and J by 7 bases, with 10 bases between the two germline ends. The CDR3 extends over 13 amino acids. The germline CDR1 and CDR2 sequences are GTSNPN and SVGIG (reference sequence). The CDR3 reads CAWSVAGSNEQFF. The CDR3 DNA reads TGTGCCTGGAGTGTGGCTGGGAGTAATGAGCAGTTCTTC.

The chain has TRBV5-1 and TRBJ2-1; 13 nucleotides agree with TRBD2. Germline CDR1 reads SGHRS; CDR2 reads YFSETQ. The CDR3 has 17 amino acids. V lost 4 bases and J lost 3; bases outside the gene matches: 7. CDR3 DNA: TGCGCCAGCAGCCCAAGACTAGCGGGAGGCGTCTACAATGAGCAGTTCTTC. Protein sequence: CASSPRLAGGVYNEQFF.

The chain couples TRBV18 to TRBJ1-1; tentatively, D is TRBD1 (6 bases). CDR1 and CDR2 from the germline V gene are KGHSH and LQKENI. The CDR3 has 14 amino acids. The V gene lost 5 bases and the J gene lost 4 bases, with 14 bases spanning the gap. The CDR3 coding sequence is TGTGCCAGCTCAACGGACAGCGGGGGCACTGAAGCTTTCTTT. Amino acid sequence: CASSTDSGGTEAFF.

This clone turned up a few times. The V gene is TRBV1, the J gene TRBJ2-1; no DNA check was done on the table's D call, TRBD2. TRBV1 is tagged as a pseudogene. This CDR3 is 14 amino acids long. The CDR3 loop is CTSSTQNRNNEQFF. The CDR3 nucleotides read TGCACCAGCAGCACTCAAAACCGTAACAATGAGCAGTTCTTC.

V gene TRBV9 combines with J gene TRBJ2-2; 14 bases map to TRBD2. V lost 4 bases to trimming and J lost 5 bases; unmatched junction nucleotides: 4. Germline V gene data show CDR1 as SGDLS and CDR2 as YYNGEE. The CDR3 length is 16 residues. CDR3 DNA: TGTGCCAGCAGCCCCGGACTAGCGGGAGGAACCGGGGAGCTGTTTTTT. This gives the protein CASSPGLAGGTGELFF.

The J gene is TRBJ1-3, the V gene TRBV5-1; D might be TRBD1 (6 bases). This CDR3 contains 14 residues. Germline CDR1 SGHRS, CDR2 YFSETQ. Trimming stripped 3 bases from V and 4 bases from J, with 11 bases between. The CDR3 DNA reads TGCGCCAGCAGCTCCCAGGGGACAGGAAACACCATATATTTT. Protein sequence: CASSSQGTGNTIYF.

The chain joins TRBV5-1 to TRBJ1-6; 8 bases are shared with TRBD1. Germline CDR1 reads SGHRS; CDR2 reads YFSETQ. J was trimmed by 7 bases and V by 0 bases; bases with no gene match: 6. The CDR3 is made up of 16 amino acids. The CDR3 nucleotides read TGCGCCAGCAGCTTGGAAGGGACAGGACGAAATTCACCCCTCCACTTT. Its translation is CASSLEGTGRNSPLHF.

This clone has only one observation. This sequence joins TRBV5-1 and TRBJ2-5, with TRBD2 matching 12 bases. The V gene's germline CDR1 is SGHRS and CDR2 YFSETQ. The CDR3 has 16 amino acids. The V gene end was trimmed by 4 bases and the J gene end by 5 bases; junction bases not matched to a gene: 9. CDR3 sequence: CASSNTLAGGWETQYF. The CDR3 DNA is TGCGCCAGCAGCAACACCCTAGCGGGGGGGTGGGAGACCCAGTACTTC.

This clone turned up a few times. The gene calls are TRBV28 and TRBJ1-2; possibly TRBD1 for D (5 bases). Germline V gene data show CDR1 as MDHEN and CDR2 as SYDVKM. V lost 8 bases, J lost 2 bases, and 9 bases lay in between. The CDR3 totals 12 residues. CDR3 in amino acids: CASGRQNYGYTF. CDR3 DNA sequence: TGTGCCAGCGGACGACAGAACTATGGCTACACCTTC.

The chain links TRBV30 to TRBJ1-1; D call uncertain. Trimming left V 1 base short and J 6 bases short, with 12 bases between. The CDR3 runs 13 residues. CDR1 and CDR2 from the germline V gene are GTSNPN and SVGIG (reference sequence). DNA for the CDR3: TGTGCCTGGAGTGCGGACGGTAGCGCTGAAGCTTTCTTT. This gives the protein CAWSADGSAEAFF.